This record concerns one TCR beta chain sequence. Antigen: not known. 13 Jbeta primers and 60 Vbeta primers were used for the PCR. Methods used by the authors: Among the unique TCR beta chains that a later analysis counted, 75 million to 85 million in all, 9.5 million to 11 million were shared. Assay used: immunoSEQ multiplex PCR; TCRdb lists only in-frame clones, some missing. The V and J calls and clone size are taken from that table; D and trimming were inferred from the DNA. This repertoire shows a few hundred thousand clones, around 81% found once; its top ten account for 8%. These data belong to a study of cytomegalovirus exposure and HLA in healthy donors. Study observations and caveats: Previous analysis showed most TCR beta V segments were productive about 87% or about 30% of the time. Most TCR sequences were rare, but some public TCRs occurred in many donors. V- and J-gene trimming in TCR beta was tied to a missense DCLRE1C variant by an analysis performed later.

This TCR derives from an older woman in good health and CMV-seropositive. The sequencing sample was made of PBMCs.

In DNA form, the CDR3 reads TGCGCCAGCAGTCGCACGCTAAGCGGGAGCACAGATACGCAGTATTTT. This gives the protein CASSRTLSGSTDTQYF. The chain employs TRBV5-1 and TRBJ2-3; tentatively, D is TRBD2 (6 bases). Deletions cut 5 bases from V and 0 bases from J, with 16 bases between. The CDR3 is 16 residues long. CDR1 SGHRS and CDR2 YFSETQ come from the germline V gene. The full variable domain, its missing parts supplied by reference TRBV5-1 and TRBJ2-3, is KAGVTQTPRYLIKTRGQQVTLSCSPISGHRSVSWYQQTPGQGLQFLFEYFSETQRNKGNFPGRFSGRQFSNSRSEMNVSTLELGDSALYLCASSRTLSGSTDTQYFGPGTRLTVL.